The 32 T cell receptor beta chains below all came from one sample that was sequenced in a study of T cells after yellow fever vaccination. TCRdb reprocessed the 5' RACE reads with MiXCR, giving one entry per CDR3 protein. The table has 200,000 to 300,000 distinct CDR3 sequences, approximately 12% seen once. The input for sequencing was CD4+ T cells sorted from PBMCs, taken 45 days after the yellow fever booster vaccination. The receptor source for this set is a man aged 25 to 40 who received the YFV17D yellow fever vaccine.

This clonotype has more than one count but fewer than ten. The rearrangement joins TRBV20-1 to TRBJ1-1; TRBD1 is a possible D gene (6 bases). Looked up from germline, CDR1 is DFQATT and CDR2 is SNEGSKA (reference sequence). The CDR3 is made up of 12 amino acids. CDR3 bases: TGCAGGACAGGCGGAAGGAACACTGAAGCTTTCTTT. Its translation: CRTGGRNTEAFF.

This clonotype was seen repeatedly, ten times or more. The rearrangement joins TRBV5-5 to TRBJ2-1; D ambiguous. This CDR3 region has 14 residues. Trimming took off 0 bases at V and 9 bases at J, with 13 bases between the two ends. The germline CDR1 and CDR2 sequences are SGHKS and YYEKEE (reference sequence). This CDR3 is CASSLAVIKGEQFF. The CDR3 DNA sequence: TGTGCCAGCAGCTTGGCCGTCATAAAGGGTGAGCAGTTCTTC. Drawing the rest from reference TRBV5-5 and TRBJ2-1, the complete variable domain is DAGVTQSPTHLIKTRGQQVTLRCSPISGHKSVSWYQQVLGQGPQFIFQYYEKEERGRGNFPDRFSARQFPNYSSELNVNALLLGDSALYLCASSLAVIKGEQFFGPGTRLTVL.

This clonotype showed up just a few times. V gene TRBV12-3 or TRBV12-4 combines with J gene TRBJ2-1; TRBD2 might be the D (5 bases). V lost 2 bases, J lost 15 bases, and 23 bases lay in between. The CDR3 contains 15 residues. CDR3 residues: CASSLSGSQQHEGFF. DNA of the CDR3: TGTGCCAGCAGTTTATCCGGCAGCCAACAACACGAGGGGTTCTTC.

V is TRBV12-3 or TRBV12-4 and J is TRBJ2-1, with a weak D call TRBD2 (7 bases). This CDR3 has 17 amino acids. V lost 7 bases and J lost 1, with 20 bases in between. The CDR3 region is CASKRGTTSGSYNEQFF. CDR3 DNA sequence: TGTGCCAGCAAAAGGGGGACTACCTCGGGTTCCTACAATGAGCAGTTCTTC.

For the CDR3, the DNA is TGTGCCAGCAGCCAAGATACCCAGGGCTATCAGCCCCAGCATTTT. This sequence encodes CASSQDTQGYQPQHF. V and J are TRBV4-2 and TRBJ1-5; D is possibly TRBD1 (5 bases). The CDR3 length is 15 residues. Germline V CDR1 and CDR2: LGHNA, YNFKEQ. V was cut by 0 bases and J by 5 bases, with 11 bases left in between.

This clonotype has ten or more counts. The gene calls are TRBV24-1 and TRBJ2-1; TRBD1 might be the D (5 bases). This CDR3 comprises 17 residues. The V and J ends lost 4 bases and 1 base respectively, with 16 bases between them. Germline V gives CDR1 KGHDR, CDR2 SFDVKD. The CDR3 DNA is TGTGCCACCAGTGACACGTCCCCAGGGTTATCCTACAATGAGCAGTTCTTC. The encoded protein is CATSDTSPGLSYNEQFF.

V usage is TRBV11-3 and J usage is TRBJ2-1; 7 nucleotides agree with TRBD2. The CDR3 contains 14 residues. Germline CDR1 SGHNT, CDR2 YENEEA. The V segment lost 0 bases and the J segment 8 bases; nucleotides outside the gene matches: 4. The CDR3 region has the DNA TGTGCCAGCAGCTTAGACCATGGGAGGGATGAGCAGTTCTTC. Residues: CASSLDHGRDEQFF.

The chain is built from TRBV12-5 and TRBJ2-1; 9 bases agree with TRBD1. Losses at the gene ends were 9 bases for V and 5 bases for J; bases not matched to a gene: 11. This CDR3 contains 15 residues. Per the germline V gene, CDR1 is LGHNT and CDR2 is FRNRAP. Here the CDR3 reads CASPCGQGRHNEQFF. In nucleotides, the CDR3 is TGTGCTAGCCCTTGCGGACAGGGGAGGCACAATGAGCAGTTCTTC.

In regard to this clonotype: A much larger clone differs from this one at a single base, so this may be a read error. V is TRBV7-2 and J is TRBJ2-7; D tentatively fits TRBD1 or TRBD2 (5 bases each). Germline values: CDR1 SGHTA, CDR2 FQGNSA. CDR3 length equals 11 residues. The CDR3 loop is CASSWGYEKYF. The CDR3, as DNA: TGTGCCAGCAGCTGGGGGTACGAGAAGTACTTC.

This clonotype showed up just a few times. The chain couples TRBV12-5 to TRBJ2-6, with 8 bases matching TRBD2. Per the germline V gene, CDR1 is LGHNT and CDR2 is FRNRAP. CDR3 length: 17 residues. V dropped 7 bases and J dropped 0; count of bases not matched to a gene: 8. CDR3 nucleotide sequence: TGTGCTAGTGCCCGAACCGGGACTAGCTCTGGGGCCAACGTCCTGACTTTC. Its translation: CASARTGTSSGANVLTF.

The chain joins TRBV7-2 to TRBJ2-2; no clear D gene. CDR3 size: 13 residues. CDR1 is SGHTA and CDR2 is FQGNSA in the germline V gene. V gave up 4 bases and J gave up 4 bases, with 7 bases separating them. CDR3 nucleotide sequence: TGTGCCAGCAGCTCCCCCGCCACCGGGGAGCTGTTTTTT. Residues: CASSSPATGELFF. The variable domain in full, completed from reference TRBV7-2 and TRBJ2-2, reads GAGVSQSPSNKVTEKGKDVELRCDPISGHTALYWYRQSLGQGLEFLIYFQGNSAPDKSGLPSDRFSAERTGGSVSTLTIQRTQQEDSAVYLCASSSPATGELFFGEGSRLTVL.

This clonotype was counted between two and nine times. The J gene is TRBJ2-7, the V gene TRBV20-1; D gene ambiguous. This CDR3 spans 12 amino acids. Germline values: CDR1 DFQATT, CDR2 SNEGSKA (reference sequence). Trimming cost V 2 bases and J 7 bases, with 12 bases left between them. The CDR3 bases are TGCAGTGCTAGACAAGGGTCCGAAGAGCAGTACTTC. Protein sequence: CSARQGSEEQYF.

V and J are TRBV11-2 and TRBJ2-1; 7 bases agree with TRBD2. V trimming: 5 bases; J trimming: 10 bases; junction bases outside the gene matches: 17. The CDR3 length is 16 residues. Per the germline V gene, CDR1 is SGHAT and CDR2 is FQNNGV. The CDR3, as DNA: TGTGCCAGCAGCCCCAACGCGGGGGTCGGTGGGGAGGAGCAGTTCTTC. It encodes CASSPNAGVGGEEQFF.

The chain employs TRBV14 and TRBJ1-3; D uncertain. Germline V gives CDR1 SGHDN, CDR2 FVKESK. There are 13 residues in the CDR3. V was clipped by 5 bases and J by 7 bases, with 12 bases between them. The CDR3 DNA reads TGTGCCAGCAGCGTACTGGGGTGGAACACCATATATTTT. Its protein is CASSVLGWNTIYF.

The V call is TRBV12-3 or TRBV12-4, the J call TRBJ2-5; D gene unclear. V was shortened by 1 base and J by 9 bases, with 6 bases between the two germline ends. The CDR3 sequence is 11 residues long. CDR3 coding DNA: TGTGCCAGCAGTTTAGGTGAGGCCCAGTACTTC. Protein sequence: CASSLGEAQYF.

The V and J genes are TRBV7-2 and TRBJ2-1; D might be TRBD2 (5 bases). This CDR3 is 15 amino acids long. The V end was cut by 1 base, the J end by 4 bases, with 11 bases between. The germline CDR1 and CDR2 sequences are SGHTA and FQGNSA. In DNA form, the CDR3 reads TGTGCCAGCAGCTTAGACGTAAGCGGTTACAATGAGCAGTTCTTC. Protein product: CASSLDVSGYNEQFF.

This sequence joins TRBV7-3 and TRBJ2-3; D is perhaps TRBD2 (5 bases). The V gene lost 5 bases and the J gene lost 1 base, with 16 bases spanning the gap. Germline V gene lookup returns CDR1 SGHTA and CDR2 FQGTGA. The CDR3 consists of 16 residues. The CDR3 loop is CASSEGLYGGTDTQYF. CDR3 bases: TGTGCCAGCAGCGAAGGGCTCTACGGGGGCACAGATACGCAGTATTTT.

This clonotype has only a few counts. CDR3 coding DNA: TGTGCCAGCAGCCGGACTAGCGGAGGGGATACGCAGTATTTT. Its protein is CASSRTSGGDTQYF. The chain combines TRBV3-1 with TRBJ2-3; 10 bases line up with TRBD2. The length of the CDR3 is 14 residues. J gave up 6 bases and V 4 bases, and 4 bases lay outside the gene matches. CDR1 and CDR2 from the germline V gene are LGHDT and YNNKEL (reference sequence).

This clonotype was picked up a small number of times. This rearrangement joins TRBV7-2 to TRBJ2-7; 9 bases map to TRBD2. This CDR3 is 16 amino acids long. Looked up from germline, CDR1 is SGHTA and CDR2 is FQGNSA. V gave up 5 bases and J gave up 2 bases; unmatched junction bases: 10. In DNA form, the CDR3 reads TGTGCCAGCAGCCATACTGCGGGGGGGTTGGCCTACGAGCAGTACTTC. This sequence encodes CASSHTAGGLAYEQYF. Supplemented by reference TRBV7-2 and TRBJ2-7, the full variable domain reads GAGVSQSPSNKVTEKGKDVELRCDPISGHTALYWYRQSLGQGLEFLIYFQGNSAPDKSGLPSDRFSAERTGGSVSTLTIQRTQQEDSAVYLCASSHTAGGLAYEQYFGPGTRLTVT.

The rearrangement joins TRBV6-2 or TRBV6-3 to TRBJ1-4; TRBD1 matches 11 bases. J gave up 5 bases and V 7 bases, and 6 bases lay outside the gene matches. CDR1 MNHEY and CDR2 SVGEGT come from the germline V gene. The length of the CDR3 is 15 residues. CDR3 DNA: TGTGCCAGCACCGACAGGGACAGGGGGAATGAAAAACTGTTTTTT. Its protein is CASTDRDRGNEKLFF.

V is TRBV9 and J is TRBJ2-3; 12 bases are a match to TRBD1. The CDR3 loop spans 16 amino acids. Trimming at V came to 2 bases and at J to 2 bases, leaving 3 bases not matched to a gene. Germline V gene data show CDR1 as SGDLS and CDR2 as YYNGEE. The CDR3 reads CASSVTGQGATDTQYF. The CDR3 nucleotides read TGTGCCAGCAGCGTGACGGGACAGGGGGCCACAGATACGCAGTATTTT.

This clonotype was counted a few times. CDR3 loop: CASSFGGDGELFF. In DNA, the CDR3 is TGTGCCAGCAGTTTCGGGGGGGACGGGGAGCTGTTTTTT. V and J are TRBV28 and TRBJ2-2, with 8 bases fitting TRBD2. CDR3 length: 13 residues. V was pared by 3 bases and J by 7 bases, with 1 base of the junction left unmatched. Germline V lookup: CDR1 MDHEN, CDR2 SYDVKM.

This clonotype was recorded a few times. The V and J genes are TRBV20-1 and TRBJ2-5; tentatively, D is TRBD1 or TRBD2 (5 bases each). Trimming removed 1 base from V and 5 bases from J, with 17 bases in between. The CDR3 runs 15 residues. Germline V gene data show CDR1 as DFQATT and CDR2 as SNEGSKA (reference sequence). This CDR3 is CSARGGWTYRETQYF. The CDR3 region has the DNA TGCAGTGCTAGAGGGGGGTGGACCTATCGGGAGACCCAGTACTTC.

This clonotype came up a few times. The chain recombines TRBV20-1 with TRBJ1-5; D not resolved. The CDR3 is made up of 10 amino acids. Germline V gene data show CDR1 as DFQATT and CDR2 as SNEGSKA (reference sequence). V was pared by 3 bases and J by 9 bases, with 6 bases between. CDR3 coding DNA: TGCAGTGCTAGTGGGCCGCCCCAGCATTTT. The encoded protein is CSASGPPQHF.

Only a few counts were recorded for this clonotype. The V and J genes are TRBV9 and TRBJ1-2, with D unresolved. This CDR3 has 14 amino acids. Trimming stripped 2 bases from V and 0 bases from J, with 8 bases between. CDR1 and CDR2 from the germline V gene are SGDLS and YYNGEE. DNA for the CDR3: TGTGCCAGCAGCGTGAGTTTGACTAACTATGGCTACACCTTC. Protein sequence: CASSVSLTNYGYTF.

This clonotype appeared a few times. The J gene is TRBJ2-5, the V gene TRBV9, with 8 positions matching TRBD1. Looked up from germline, CDR1 is SGDLS and CDR2 is YYNGEE. This CDR3 has 12 residues. The J segment lost 5 bases and the V segment lost 4 bases, leaving 1 base of the junction unmatched. The chain's CDR3 is CASSRDRETQYF. The CDR3 nucleotides read TGTGCCAGCAGCAGGGACAGGGAGACCCAGTACTTC.

This clonotype came up a few times. The V call is TRBV20-1, the J call TRBJ2-1; 10 bases line up with TRBD2. V lost 6 bases to trimming and J lost 4 bases; unmatched junction nucleotides: 6. The CDR3 has 14 residues. From germline, CDR1 is DFQATT and CDR2 SNEGSKA (reference sequence). The CDR3 region has the DNA TGCAGTGCAACCGGGACTAGCGCATACAATGAGCAGTTCTTC. Its translation: CSATGTSAYNEQFF.

This clonotype was found a few times. The chain uses TRBV12-3 or TRBV12-4 and TRBJ1-5, with a tentative D call TRBD1 (5 bases). Trimming left V 5 bases short and J 7 bases short, with 15 bases between. The CDR3 totals 14 residues. CDR3 sequence: CASSGTGSVQPQHF. In nucleotides, the CDR3 is TGTGCCAGCAGTGGTACAGGTTCTGTGCAGCCCCAGCATTTT.

This clonotype was seen ten or more times. The rearrangement uses TRBV18 and TRBJ2-7; D is unclear. The V end was cut by 1 base, the J end by 0 bases, with 1 base between. Germline V gives CDR1 KGHSH, CDR2 LQKENI. This CDR3 spans 12 amino acids. The CDR3 DNA sequence: TGTGCCAGCTCACCACTCTCCTACGAGCAGTACTTC. This codes for CASSPLSYEQYF.

V is TRBV29-1 and J is TRBJ2-3; no firm D call. The CDR3 spans 12 residues. Germline CDR1 reads SQVTM; CDR2 reads ANQGSEA. Trimming removed 0 bases at V and 4 bases at J, with 5 bases between. The CDR3 DNA reads as TGCAGCGTTGAAGACCAATCAGATACGCAGTATTTT. It yields the protein CSVEDQSDTQYF.

In this sample, this clonotype turned up a few times. The chain uses TRBV20-1 and TRBJ2-7, with unresolved D. The CDR3 is 14 residues long. Germline V gene lookup returns CDR1 DFQATT and CDR2 SNEGSKA (reference sequence). V gave up 5 bases and J gave up 0 bases, with 14 bases separating them. CDR3 protein: CSASKAGNSYEQYF. Written as DNA, the CDR3 is TGCAGTGCTTCCAAGGCAGGTAACTCCTACGAGCAGTACTTC.

J is TRBJ2-5 and V is TRBV10-3; 9 positions match TRBD1. V lost 3 bases to trimming and J lost 5 bases; unmatched junction nucleotides: 4. This CDR3 has 14 amino acids. Germline assignment: CDR1 ENHRY and CDR2 SYGVKD. CDR3 residues: CAISEQGAGETQYF. Written as DNA, the CDR3 is TGTGCCATCAGTGAACAGGGGGCAGGGGAGACCCAGTACTTC.